The present TCR beta chain was sequenced within a study of blood T cell repertoires in COVID-19. Across the study: T cells, B-cell-depleted T cells, or PBMCs provided the cDNA or gDNA that served as material.

The germline V gene has CDR1 MNHEY and CDR2 SMNVEV (reference sequence). The V segment lost 5 bases and the J segment 2 bases; nucleotides outside the gene matches: 9. This CDR3 contains 17 residues. Sequencing used immunoSEQ multiplex PCR; TCRdb keeps in-frame clones, though not all of them. The sample gives 200,000 or so clones, 85% to 90% of which show up once; around 0.76% is in the top ten. The chain carries TRBV27 and TRBJ1-1; 12 bases match TRBD1. This TCR was recovered from a woman in her 70s with acute or convalescent COVID-19. Sequenced: peripheral blood. CDR3 sequence: CASSLFRDRGRNTEAFF. In DNA form, the CDR3 reads TGTGCCAGCAGTCTCTTCCGGGACAGGGGGCGAAACACTGAAGCTTTCTTT.